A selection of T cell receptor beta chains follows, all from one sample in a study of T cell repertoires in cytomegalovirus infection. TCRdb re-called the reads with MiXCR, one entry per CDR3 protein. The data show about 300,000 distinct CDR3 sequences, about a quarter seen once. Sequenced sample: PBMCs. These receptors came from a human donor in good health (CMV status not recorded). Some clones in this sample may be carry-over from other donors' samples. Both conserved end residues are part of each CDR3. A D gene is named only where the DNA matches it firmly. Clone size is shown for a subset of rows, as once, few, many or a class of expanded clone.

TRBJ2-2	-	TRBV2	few	TGTGCCAGCAGTGAACTAGGGGCCGACACCGGGGAGCTGTTTTTT	CASSELGADTGELFF
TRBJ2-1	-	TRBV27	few	TGTGCCAGCATGGAAGGCCATTCCTACAATGAGCAGTTCTTC	CASMEGHSYNEQFF
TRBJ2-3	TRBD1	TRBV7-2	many	TGTGCCAGCAGCATCAGACAGGGGGCCCATACGCAGTATTTT	CASSIRQGAHTQYF
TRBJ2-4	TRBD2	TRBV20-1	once	TGCAGTGCTAGGTTACTAGCGGACCGAGCCAAAAACATTCAGTACTTC	CSARLLADRAKNIQYF
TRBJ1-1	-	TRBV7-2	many	TGTGCCAGCAGCCCTGGACCGGGAACAAAGACTGAAGCTTTCTTT	CASSPGPGTKTEAFF
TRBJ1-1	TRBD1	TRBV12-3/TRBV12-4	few	TGTGCCAGCAGTTCCGGGACAGGGTTTGAAGCTTTCTTT	CASSSGTGFEAFF
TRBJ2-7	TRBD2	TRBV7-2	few	TGTGCCAGCAGCCGAAGCGGGGCTCAAACCTACGAGCAGTACTTC	CASSRSGAQTYEQYF
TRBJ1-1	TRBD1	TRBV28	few	TGTGCCAGCAGTTTGACCCCGGGACAGCCTGAAGCTTTCTTT	CASSLTPGQPEAFF
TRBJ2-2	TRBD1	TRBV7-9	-	TGTGCCAGGAGTGGGACAGCGAACACCGGGGAGCTGTTTTTT	CARSGTANTGELFF
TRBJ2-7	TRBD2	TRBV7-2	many	TGTGCCAGCAGCTCCACAGGGACTAGCTACGAGCAGTACTTC	CASSSTGTSYEQYF
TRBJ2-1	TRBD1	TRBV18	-	TGTGCCAGCTCACTCCTCTTACCGGGACAGGGTTTCAATGAGCAGTTCTTC	CASSLLLPGQGFNEQFF
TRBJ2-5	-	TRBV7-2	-	TGTGCCAGCAGACTTTCTAGGAAAGAGACCCAGTACTTC	CASRLSRKETQYF
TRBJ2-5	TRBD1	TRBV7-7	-	TGTGCCAGCAGCCCGACAGGGTTGGCGGAGACCCAGTACTTC	CASSPTGLAETQYF
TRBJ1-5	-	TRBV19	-	TGTGCCAGTAGTACCACTGGAACAGTTTATAGCAATCAGCCCCAGCATTTT	CASSTTGTVYSNQPQHF
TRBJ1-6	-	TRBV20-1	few	TGCAGTGCTAGTGAGATTGGAGTCGGGGGCAATTCACCCCTCCACTTT	CSASEIGVGGNSPLHF